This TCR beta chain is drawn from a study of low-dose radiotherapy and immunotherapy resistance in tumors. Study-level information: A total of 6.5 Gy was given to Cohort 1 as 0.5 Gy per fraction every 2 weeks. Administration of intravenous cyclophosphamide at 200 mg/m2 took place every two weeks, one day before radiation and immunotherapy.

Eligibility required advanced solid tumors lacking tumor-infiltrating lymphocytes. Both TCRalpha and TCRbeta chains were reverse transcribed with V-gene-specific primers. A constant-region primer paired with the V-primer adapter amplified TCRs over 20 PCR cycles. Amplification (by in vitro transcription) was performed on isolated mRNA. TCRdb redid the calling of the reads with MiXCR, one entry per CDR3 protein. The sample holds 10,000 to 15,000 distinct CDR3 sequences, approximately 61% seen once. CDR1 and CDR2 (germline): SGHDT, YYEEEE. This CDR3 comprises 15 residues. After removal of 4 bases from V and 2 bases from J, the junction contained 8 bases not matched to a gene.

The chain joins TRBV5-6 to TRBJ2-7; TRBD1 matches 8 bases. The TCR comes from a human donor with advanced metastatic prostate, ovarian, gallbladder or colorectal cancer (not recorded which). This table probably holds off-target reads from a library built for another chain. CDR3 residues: CASSLTGGSTYEQYF. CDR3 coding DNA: TGTGCCAGCAGCCTAACAGGGGGGTCGACCTACGAGCAGTACTTC. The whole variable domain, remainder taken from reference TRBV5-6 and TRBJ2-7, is DAGVTQSPTHLIKTRGQQVTLRCSPKSGHDTVSWYQQALGQGPQFIFQYYEEEERQRGNFPDRFSGHQFPNYSSELNVNALLLGDSALYLCASSLTGGSTYEQYFGPGTRLTVT.